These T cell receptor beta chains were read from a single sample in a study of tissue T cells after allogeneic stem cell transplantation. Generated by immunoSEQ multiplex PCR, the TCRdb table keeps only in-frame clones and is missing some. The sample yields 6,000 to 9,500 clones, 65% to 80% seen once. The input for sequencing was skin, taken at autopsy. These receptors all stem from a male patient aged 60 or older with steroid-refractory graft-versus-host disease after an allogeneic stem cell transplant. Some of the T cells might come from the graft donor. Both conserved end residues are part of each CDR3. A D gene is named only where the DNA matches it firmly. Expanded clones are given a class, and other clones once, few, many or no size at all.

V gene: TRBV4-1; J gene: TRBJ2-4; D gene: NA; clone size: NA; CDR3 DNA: TGCGCCAGCAGCCAAGAAGGGTTGGGTGGGGCCAAAAACATTCAGTACTTC; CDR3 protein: CASSQEGLGGAKNIQYF
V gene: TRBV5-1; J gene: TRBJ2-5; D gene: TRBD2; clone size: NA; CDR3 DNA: TGCGCCAGCAGCTTGGGGCAACTAGCGGGGGGCCAAGAGACCCAGTACTTC; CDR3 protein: CASSLGQLAGGQETQYF
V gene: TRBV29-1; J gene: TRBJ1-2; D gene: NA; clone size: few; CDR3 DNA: TGCAGCGTCCACCGGGGGGAGAACTATGGCTACACCTTC; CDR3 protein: CSVHRGENYGYTF
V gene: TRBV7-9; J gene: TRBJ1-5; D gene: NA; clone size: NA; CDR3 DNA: TGTGCCAGCAGCTTATGGGAGAGGGGTGGCAATCAGCCCCAGCATTTT; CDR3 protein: CASSLWERGGNQPQHF
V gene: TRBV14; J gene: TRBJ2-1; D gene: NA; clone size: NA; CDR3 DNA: TGTGCCAGCAGCCATAGGGGGGCAGGGGCGTACAATGAGCAGTTCTTC; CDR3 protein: CASSHRGAGAYNEQFF
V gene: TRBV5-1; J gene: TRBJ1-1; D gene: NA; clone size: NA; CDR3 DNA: TGCGCCAGCAGCGTTGGTAGTGGGGTACGGATGAACACTGAAGCTTTCTTT; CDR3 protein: CASSVGSGVRMNTEAFF
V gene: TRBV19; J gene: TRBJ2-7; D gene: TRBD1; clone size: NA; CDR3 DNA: TGTGCCAGTAGTATTACCACAGGGGAGACCTACGAGCAGTACTTC; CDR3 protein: CASSITTGETYEQYF
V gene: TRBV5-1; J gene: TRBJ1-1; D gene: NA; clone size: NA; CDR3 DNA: TGCGCCAGCAGCGGAGGAGGAGGAGCTTTCTTT; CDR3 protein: CASSGGGGAFF
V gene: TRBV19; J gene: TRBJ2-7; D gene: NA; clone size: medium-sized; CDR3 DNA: TGTGCCAGTAGTATTCTGCTATCCTACGAGCAGTACTTC; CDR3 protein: CASSILLSYEQYF
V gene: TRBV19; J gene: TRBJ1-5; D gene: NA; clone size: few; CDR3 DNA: TGTGCCAGTAGTGGGGACAGCAATCAGCCCCAGCATTTT; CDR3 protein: CASSGDSNQPQHF
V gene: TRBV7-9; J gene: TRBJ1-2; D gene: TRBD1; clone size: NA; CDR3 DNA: TGTGCCAGCAGCTCCCGGGACAGGGGGCGTCTGGAAGGCTACACCTTC; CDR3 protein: CASSSRDRGRLEGYTF
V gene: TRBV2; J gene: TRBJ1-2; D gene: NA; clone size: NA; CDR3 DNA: TGTGCCAGCAGAAGAGACTATGGCTACACCTTC; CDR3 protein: CASRRDYGYTF
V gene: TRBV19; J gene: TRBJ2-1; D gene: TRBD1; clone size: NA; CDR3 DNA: TGTGCCAGCCACTACACGGGACAGGGGATAATTAGCTCCTACAATGAGCAGTTCTTC; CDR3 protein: CASHYTGQGIISSYNEQFF
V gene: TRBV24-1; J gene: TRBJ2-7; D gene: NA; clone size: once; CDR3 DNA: TGTGCCACCAGTGATTTTCGAGGAGGCGAGCAGTACTTC; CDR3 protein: CATSDFRGGEQYF
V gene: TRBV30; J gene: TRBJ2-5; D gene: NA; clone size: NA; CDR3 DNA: TGTGCCTGGAGTGTCGGAGGTTTGCAAGAGACCCAGTACTTC; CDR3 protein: CAWSVGGLQETQYF
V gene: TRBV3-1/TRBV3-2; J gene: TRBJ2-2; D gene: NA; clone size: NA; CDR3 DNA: TGTGCCAGCAGCCAACGCCTCGGGTTAAGGACCGGGGAGCTGTTTTTT; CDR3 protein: CASSQRLGLRTGELFF
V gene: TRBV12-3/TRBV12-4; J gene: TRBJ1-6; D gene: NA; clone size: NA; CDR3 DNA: TGTGCCAGCAGTGCACAGGGTTCTTCACCCCTCCACTTT; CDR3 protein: CASSAQGSSPLHF